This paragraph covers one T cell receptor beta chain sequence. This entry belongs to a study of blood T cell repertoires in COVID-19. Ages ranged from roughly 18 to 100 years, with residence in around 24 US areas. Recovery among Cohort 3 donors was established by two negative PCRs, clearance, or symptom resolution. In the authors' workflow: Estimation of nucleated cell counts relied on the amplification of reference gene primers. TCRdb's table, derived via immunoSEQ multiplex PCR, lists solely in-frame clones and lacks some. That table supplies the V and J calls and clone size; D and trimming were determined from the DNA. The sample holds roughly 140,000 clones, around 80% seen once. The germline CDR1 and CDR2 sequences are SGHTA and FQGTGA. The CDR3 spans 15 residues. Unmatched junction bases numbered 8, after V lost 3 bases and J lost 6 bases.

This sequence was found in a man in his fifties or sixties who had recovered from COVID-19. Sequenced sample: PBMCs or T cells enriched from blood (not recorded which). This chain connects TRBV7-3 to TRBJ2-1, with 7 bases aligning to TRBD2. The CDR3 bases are TGTGCCAGCAGCTTCACGGGGGGAGGCCCCAATGAGCAGTTCTTC. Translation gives CASSFTGGGPNEQFF.